Listed here are 16 T cell receptor beta chains from one sample, sequenced in a study of blood T cell repertoires in COVID-19. Libraries were prepared by immunoSEQ multiplex PCR; TCRdb keeps only in-frame clonotypes and omits some of them. The sample records about 65,000 clones, approximately 93% being singletons. Sequencing used peripheral blood. These receptors all come from a man in his 70s with active COVID-19.

This chain joins TRBV6-1 and TRBJ1-2; D possibly corresponds to TRBD1 (5 bases). Germline V CDR1 and CDR2: MNHNS, SASEGT. V lost 0 bases and J lost 3, with 11 bases in between. This CDR3 contains 15 residues. The CDR3 is CASSEAPGRDYGYTF. The DNA of the CDR3 is TGTGCCAGCAGTGAAGCGCCGGGCAGGGACTATGGCTACACCTTC.

About this clone itself: Its ends do not fully match the called genes, so a read error is possible. This chain links TRBV7-7 with TRBJ2-3; D is ambiguous. The germline CDR1 and CDR2 sequences are SSHAT and FNYEAQ (reference sequence). The length of the CDR3 is 15 residues. CDR3 amino acids: CASSLGGPSTDTQYF. The DNA for the CDR3 is TGTGCTAGCAGCTTAGGTGGGCCGAGCACAGATACGCAGTATTTT.

The chain joins TRBV19 to TRBJ1-2; possible D gene TRBD1, 6 bases. The CDR3 covers 15 residues. V lost 4 bases and J lost 3, with 15 bases in between. Germline V gene sequence: CDR1 LNHDA, CDR2 SQIVND (reference sequence). The CDR3 coding sequence is TGTGCCAGTAGTAACCGGGACACCATCCACTATGGCTACACCTTC. Amino acid sequence: CASSNRDTIHYGYTF. Supplemented by reference TRBV19 and TRBJ1-2, the full variable domain reads DGGITQSPKYLFRKEGQNVTLSCEQNLNHDAMYWYRQDPGQGLRLIYYSQIVNDFQKGDIAEGYSVSREKKESFPLTVTSAQKNPTAFYLCASSNRDTIHYGYTFGSGTRLTVV.

The chain combines TRBV6-2 or TRBV6-3 with TRBJ1-5; D is possibly TRBD1 (6 bases). V dropped 6 bases and J dropped 6 bases, with 24 bases sitting between them. CDR3 length: 17 amino acids. Germline CDR1 is MNHEY and CDR2 is SVGEGT. The CDR3 region has the DNA TGTGCCAGCAGCCCCTCCCGCGGGGGCGTTTTTGGTCAGCCCCAGCATTTT. Translated: CASSPSRGGVFGQPQHF.

This chain joins TRBV27 and TRBJ1-4; TRBD1 agrees at 9 bases. In germline, CDR1 is MNHEY, CDR2 SMNVEV (reference sequence). The CDR3 consists of 15 residues. Trimming removed 5 bases from V and 3 bases from J; junction bases left unmatched: 4. CDR3 region: CASSLRTGANEKLFF. The CDR3 coding sequence is TGTGCCAGCAGTCTCCGGACAGGGGCTAATGAAAAACTGTTTTTT.

The chain employs TRBV15 and TRBJ2-3, with 8 bases identical to TRBD1. Germline values: CDR1 LNHNV, CDR2 YYDKDF (reference sequence). This CDR3 is 14 amino acids long. The trim removed 0 bases at V and 11 bases at J, leaving 7 bases unmatched. CDR3: CATSREMGQVGQYF. In DNA form, the CDR3 reads TGTGCCACCAGCAGAGAGATGGGACAGGTGGGGCAGTATTTT.

In its sample, this clone was seen a few times. The chain links TRBV2 to TRBJ1-5, with D unclear. CDR1 is SNHLY and CDR2 is FYNNEI in the germline V gene. V shed 2 bases and J shed 0 bases, with 5 bases lying between them. The CDR3 totals 14 residues. DNA of the CDR3: TGTGCCAGCAGTGAACGCAGTAGCAATCAGCCCCAGCATTTT. Translating it yields CASSERSSNQPQHF.

The chain recombines TRBV6-5 with TRBJ2-1; perhaps TRBD1 as D (5 bases). V was cut by 7 bases and J by 5 bases, with 15 bases left in between. CDR3 length equals 14 residues. Germline V gene lookup returns CDR1 MNHEY and CDR2 SVGAGI. CDR3 amino acids: CASTRRTYNNEQFF. The DNA of the CDR3 is TGTGCCAGCACGAGAAGGACATACAACAATGAGCAGTTCTTC.

The V call is TRBV2, the J call TRBJ2-1, with 9 bases that match TRBD1. CDR3 length: 14 residues. Germline trimming cut 6 bases from V and 7 bases from J; bases unmatched to any gene: 7. Germline V gene sequence: CDR1 SNHLY, CDR2 FYNNEI. This CDR3 is CASSGTGRLNEQFF. The CDR3 DNA follows: TGTGCCAGCAGCGGGACAGGGAGACTAAATGAGCAGTTCTTC.

The chain employs TRBV3-1 (or the pseudogene TRBV3-2) and TRBJ2-5; 7 bases align to TRBD1. The CDR3 sequence is 14 residues long. CDR1 is LGHDT, CDR2 YNNKEL, per germline (reference sequence). V gave up 5 bases and J gave up 2 bases; unmatched junction bases: 5. The CDR3 DNA follows: TGTGCCAGCAGCTCGGCAGGGGGACAAGAGACCCAGTACTTC. It encodes CASSSAGGQETQYF.

The V call is TRBV3-1 (or the pseudogene TRBV3-2), the J call TRBJ1-3, with 7 bases that match TRBD1. Germline trimming cut 8 bases from V and 0 bases from J; bases unmatched to any gene: 7. CDR1 is LGHDT and CDR2 is YNNKEL in the germline V gene (reference sequence). The CDR3 covers 15 residues. The DNA for the CDR3 is TGTGCCAGCGGATTAGGGACAGCCTCTGGAAACACCATATATTTT. It yields the protein CASGLGTASGNTIYF.

The J gene is TRBJ1-5, the V gene TRBV6-6, with 7 bases aligning to TRBD1. The germline gives CDR1 MNHNY, CDR2 SVGAGI (reference sequence). V was pared by 6 bases and J by 5 bases, with 7 bases of the junction left unmatched. This CDR3 is built from 14 residues. The DNA of the CDR3 is TGTGCCAGCAGCCATAGAGGGGGCGATCAGCCCCAGCATTTT. It translates to CASSHRGGDQPQHF.

V gene TRBV9 combines with J gene TRBJ2-7; 11 bases are shared with TRBD2. The CDR3 has 15 residues. Per the germline V gene, CDR1 is SGDLS and CDR2 is YYNGEE. V dropped 3 bases and J dropped 2; count of bases not matched to a gene: 4. CDR3 in DNA: TGTGCCAGCAGCGCGGGGACTAGCGGAACCTACGAGCAGTACTTC. Amino acid sequence: CASSAGTSGTYEQYF.

The chain has TRBV11-2 and TRBJ1-4; D gene ambiguous. V gave up 4 bases and J gave up 5 bases, with 11 bases separating them. This CDR3 comprises 14 residues. Germline CDR1 reads SGHAT; CDR2 reads FQNNGV. CDR3 in amino acids: CASSYSGGNEKLFF. DNA of the CDR3: TGTGCCAGCAGCTACTCAGGAGGGAATGAAAAACTGTTTTTT.

The rearrangement uses TRBV2 and TRBJ2-2; the match to TRBD2 covers 7 bases. Germline V gene data show CDR1 as SNHLY and CDR2 as FYNNEI. V lost 3 bases to trimming and J lost 0 bases; unmatched junction nucleotides: 7. CDR3 size: 17 residues. For the CDR3, the DNA is TGTGCCAGCAGTGACGGGGAGGGCAGCGCGAACACCGGGGAGCTGTTTTTT. It is translated as CASSDGEGSANTGELFF.

The chain combines TRBV6-5 with TRBJ1-5; TRBD1 is a possible D gene (6 bases). Germline V CDR1 and CDR2: MNHEY, SVGAGI. V lost 6 bases, J lost 6 bases, and 9 bases lay in between. The CDR3 is made up of 12 amino acids. The CDR3 reads CASRAGVQPQHF. The CDR3 bases are TGTGCCAGCAGGGCAGGGGTTCAGCCCCAGCATTTT.